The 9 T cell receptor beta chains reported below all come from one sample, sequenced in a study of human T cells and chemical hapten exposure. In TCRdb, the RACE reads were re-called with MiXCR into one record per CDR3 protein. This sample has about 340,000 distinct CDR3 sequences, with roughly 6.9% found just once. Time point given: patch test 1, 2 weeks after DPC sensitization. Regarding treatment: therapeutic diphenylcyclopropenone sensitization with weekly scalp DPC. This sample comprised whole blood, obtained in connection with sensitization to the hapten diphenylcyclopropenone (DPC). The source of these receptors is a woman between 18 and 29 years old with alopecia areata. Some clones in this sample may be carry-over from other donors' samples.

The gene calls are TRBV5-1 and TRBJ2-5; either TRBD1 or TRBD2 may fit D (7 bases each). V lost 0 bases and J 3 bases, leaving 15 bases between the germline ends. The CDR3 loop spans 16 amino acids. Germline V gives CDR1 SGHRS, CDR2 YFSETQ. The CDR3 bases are TGCGCCAGCAGCTTGGAAGGCAGGGGGGGTAAAGAGACCCAGTACTTC. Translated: CASSLEGRGGKETQYF.

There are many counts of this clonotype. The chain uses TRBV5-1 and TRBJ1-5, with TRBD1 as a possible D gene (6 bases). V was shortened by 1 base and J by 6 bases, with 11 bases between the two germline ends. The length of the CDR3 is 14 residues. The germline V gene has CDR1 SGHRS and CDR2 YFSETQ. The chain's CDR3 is CASSLSGGGQPQHF. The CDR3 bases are TGCGCCAGCAGCTTGTCTGGAGGGGGTCAGCCCCAGCATTTT.

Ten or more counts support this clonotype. CDR3 sequence: CASSLDHSTDTQYF. The CDR3, as DNA: TGTGCCAGCAGTTTGGACCACAGCACAGATACGCAGTATTTT. The rearrangement joins TRBV12-3 or TRBV12-4 to TRBJ2-3; D not certain. Between the trimmed V and J ends, which lost 3 bases and 0 bases, there was a span of 7 bases. The CDR3 sequence is 14 residues long.

CDR3 nucleotides: TGCAGTGCTAGTGCGCCCGCCGCAACTAATGAAAAACTGTTTTTT. Its translation is CSASAPAATNEKLFF. The chain couples TRBV20-1 to TRBJ1-4; D gene unclear. Germline V CDR1 and CDR2: DFQATT, SNEGSKA (reference sequence). The V end was cut by 3 bases, the J end by 0 bases, with 11 bases between. The CDR3 sequence is 15 residues long.

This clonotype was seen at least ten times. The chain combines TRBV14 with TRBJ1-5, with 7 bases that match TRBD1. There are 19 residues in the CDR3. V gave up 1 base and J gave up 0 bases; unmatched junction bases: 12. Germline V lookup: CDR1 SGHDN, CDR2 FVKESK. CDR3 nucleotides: TGTGCCAGCAGCCAAGCCAAAGGGACAGAGTCCTTTAGCAATCAGCCCCAGCATTTT. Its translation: CASSQAKGTESFSNQPQHF. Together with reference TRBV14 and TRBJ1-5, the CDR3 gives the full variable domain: EAGVTQFPSHSVIEKGQTVTLRCDPISGHDNLYWYRRVMGKEIKFLLHFVKESKQDESGMPNNRFLAERTGGTYSTLKVQPAELEDSGVYFCASSQAKGTESFSNQPQHFGDGTRLSIL.

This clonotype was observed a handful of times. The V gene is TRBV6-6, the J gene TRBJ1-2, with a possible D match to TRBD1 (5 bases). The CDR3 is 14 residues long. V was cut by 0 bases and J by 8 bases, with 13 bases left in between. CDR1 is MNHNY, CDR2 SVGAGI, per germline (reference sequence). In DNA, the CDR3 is TGTGCCAGCAGTTACTCCACAGGTGGGGAGGGCTACACCTTC. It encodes CASSYSTGGEGYTF.

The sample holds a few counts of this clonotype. CDR3 sequence: CSALPRPKRMNTEAFF. Written as DNA, the CDR3 is TGCAGCGCTCTGCCCCGACCTAAACGCATGAACACTGAAGCTTTCTTT. The V call is TRBV29-1, the J call TRBJ1-1; D not resolved. Germline assignment: CDR1 SQVTM and CDR2 ANQGSEA. Trimming left V 7 bases short and J 0 bases short, with 21 bases between. This CDR3 region has 16 residues.

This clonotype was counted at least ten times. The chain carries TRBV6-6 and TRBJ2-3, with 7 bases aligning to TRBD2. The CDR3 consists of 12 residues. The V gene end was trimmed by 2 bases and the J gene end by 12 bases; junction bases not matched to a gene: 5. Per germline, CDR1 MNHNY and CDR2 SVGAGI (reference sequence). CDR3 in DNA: TGTGCCAGCAGTTACATCCCGGGACTACAGTATTTT. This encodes CASSYIPGLQYF.

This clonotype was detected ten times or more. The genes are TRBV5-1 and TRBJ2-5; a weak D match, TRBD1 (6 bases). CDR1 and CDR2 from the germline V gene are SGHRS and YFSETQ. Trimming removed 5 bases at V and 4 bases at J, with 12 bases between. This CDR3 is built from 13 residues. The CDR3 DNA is TGCGCCAGCAGAGCAGGGGACACAGAGACCCAGTACTTC. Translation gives CASRAGDTETQYF. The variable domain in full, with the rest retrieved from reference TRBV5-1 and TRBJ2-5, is KAGVTQTPRYLIKTRGQQVTLSCSPISGHRSVSWYQQTPGQGLQFLFEYFSETQRNKGNFPGRFSGRQFSNSRSEMNVSTLELGDSALYLCASRAGDTETQYFGPGTRLLVL.